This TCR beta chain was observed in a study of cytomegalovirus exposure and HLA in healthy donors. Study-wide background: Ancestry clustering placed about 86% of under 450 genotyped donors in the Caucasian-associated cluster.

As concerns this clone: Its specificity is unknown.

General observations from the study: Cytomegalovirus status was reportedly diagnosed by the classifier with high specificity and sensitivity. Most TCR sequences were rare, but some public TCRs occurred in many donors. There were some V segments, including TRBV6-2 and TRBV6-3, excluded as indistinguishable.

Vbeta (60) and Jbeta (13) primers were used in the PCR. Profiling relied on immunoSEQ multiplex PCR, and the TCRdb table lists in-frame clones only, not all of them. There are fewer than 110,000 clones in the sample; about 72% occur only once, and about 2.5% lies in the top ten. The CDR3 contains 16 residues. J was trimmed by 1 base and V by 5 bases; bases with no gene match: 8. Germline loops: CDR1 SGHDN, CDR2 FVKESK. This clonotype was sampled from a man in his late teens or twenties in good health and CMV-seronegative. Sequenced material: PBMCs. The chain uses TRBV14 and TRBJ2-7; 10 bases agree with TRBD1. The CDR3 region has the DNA TGTGCCAGCAGCGGTCCCGGGACAGGGGTTTCCTACGAGCAGTACTTC. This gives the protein CASSGPGTGVSYEQYF.